This T cell receptor (beta chain) was sequenced during a study of T cell repertoires in cytomegalovirus infection. At the level of the study: HLA-B-restricted CMV epitopes that are well studied were used alongside recently identified HLA-C-restricted ones. Public TCR beta signature analysis indicated the presence of both CMV infection and matching HLA type.

V gave up 0 bases and J gave up 4 bases; unmatched junction bases: 7. The germline V gene encodes CDR1 MNHEY and CDR2 SVGAGI. The CDR3 spans 17 residues. One entry per CDR3 protein results from TCRdb running MiXCR on the reads. This sample yields hundreds of thousands of distinct CDR3 sequences, of which 32% are seen a single time; around 11% belongs to the top ten. This clonotype was seen a few times. Antigen specificity is unknown. Study findings and constraints: The cumulative frequency of public TCR beta families distinguished individuals who carried CMV together with the relevant HLA. In two of eight donors, the top clonotype was HLA-C-restricted CMV-specific.

Sequenced material: cultured CD8+ T cells from PBMCs, taken from culture after CMV antigen stimulation. This TCR was recovered from a human donor in good health (CMV status not recorded). Some clones in this sample may be carry-over from other donors' samples. The rearrangement joins TRBV6-5 to TRBJ2-3; 10 bases are a match to TRBD2. For the CDR3, the DNA is TGTGCCAGCAGTTACTCAAGCAGCGGGGGGGCGGCAGATACGCAGTATTTT. Its protein is CASSYSSSGGAADTQYF.